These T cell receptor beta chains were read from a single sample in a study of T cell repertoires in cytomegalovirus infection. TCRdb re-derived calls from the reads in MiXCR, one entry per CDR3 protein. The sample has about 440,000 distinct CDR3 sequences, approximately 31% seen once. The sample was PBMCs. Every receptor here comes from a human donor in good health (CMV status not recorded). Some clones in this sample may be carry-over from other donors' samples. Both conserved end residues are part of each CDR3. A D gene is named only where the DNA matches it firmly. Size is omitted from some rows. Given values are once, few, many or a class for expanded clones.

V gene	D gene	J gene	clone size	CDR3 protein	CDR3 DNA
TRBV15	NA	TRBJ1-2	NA	CATSRVIDGYTF	TGTGCCACCAGCAGAGTCATTGATGGCTACACCTTC
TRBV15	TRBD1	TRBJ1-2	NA	CATSRGITGGDGYTF	TGTGCCACCAGCAGAGGGATCACAGGGGGCGATGGCTACACCTTC
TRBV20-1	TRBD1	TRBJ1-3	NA	CSATTGDRSGNTIYF	TGCAGTGCCACGACAGGGGACCGCTCTGGAAACACCATATATTTT
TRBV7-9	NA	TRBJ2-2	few	CASSLYRGNTGELFF	TGTGCCAGCAGCTTATATAGGGGAAACACCGGGGAGCTGTTTTTT
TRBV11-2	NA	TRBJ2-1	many	CASSRGATSYNEQFF	TGTGCCAGCAGCCGGGGCGCTACCTCCTACAATGAGCAGTTCTTC
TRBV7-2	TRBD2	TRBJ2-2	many	CASSSGPRGGRTGELFF	TGTGCCAGCAGCTCTGGACCCCGGGGGGGCCGCACCGGGGAGCTGTTTTTT
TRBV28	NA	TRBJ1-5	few	CASSDEGYRQHF	TGTGCCAGCAGTGACGAGGGGTACAGGCAGCATTTT
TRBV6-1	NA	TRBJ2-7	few	CASRRPGRASYEQYF	TGTGCCAGCAGGCGCCCTGGACGGGCCTCCTACGAGCAGTACTTC
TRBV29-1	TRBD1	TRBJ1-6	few	CSVQDRGNSPLHF	TGCAGCGTACAGGACAGGGGTAATTCACCCCTCCACTTT
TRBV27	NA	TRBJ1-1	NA	CASSLLGGAYTEAFF	TGTGCCAGCAGTTTATTGGGGGGCGCGTACACTGAAGCTTTCTTT
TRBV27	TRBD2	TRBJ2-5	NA	CASSSAGGRGEETQYF	TGTGCCAGCAGTTCCGCCGGCGGGCGGGGGGAAGAGACCCAGTACTTC
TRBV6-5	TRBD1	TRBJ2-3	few	CASSLQGADTQYF	TGTGCCAGCAGTCTACAGGGGGCAGATACGCAGTATTTT
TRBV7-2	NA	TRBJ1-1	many	CASATGDLNTEAFF	TGTGCCAGCGCGACAGGAGACCTGAACACTGAAGCTTTCTTT